The rows below give T cell receptor beta chains drawn from one sample of a study of Ad26.COV2.S vaccination and SARS-CoV-2 variants. The repertoire was sequenced with immunoSEQ multiplex PCR; TCRdb's copy has only in-frame clones and lacks some. The table records about 480,000 clones, around nine tenths of them present only once. This material consisted of peripheral blood, taken in a trial of Ad26.COV2.S vaccine versus placebo. The receptors shown here come from a person aged 18-65 years who received the Ad26.COV2.S COVID-19 vaccine or a placebo. CDR3s include the opening cysteine and the closing phenylalanine or tryptophan. D genes are given only for firm matches. Rows may omit the clone size; those that give it use once, few, many or a size class.

D gene,J gene,V gene,clone size,CDR3 protein,CDR3 DNA
TRBD1,TRBJ2-7,TRBV28,-,CASRTGRSYEQYF,TGTGCCAGCAGGACAGGGCGGTCCTACGAGCAGTACTTC
-,TRBJ1-6,TRBV30,-,CAWSARLGRGDSPLHF,TGTGCCTGGAGTGCCAGGCTGGGCAGGGGAGATTCACCCCTCCACTTT
-,TRBJ2-5,TRBV5-1,-,CASSLGGSQETQYF,TGCGCCAGCAGCTTGGGAGGCAGCCAAGAGACCCAGTACTTC
TRBD2,TRBJ2-7,TRBV19,-,CASSTGTSGSYEQYF,TGTGCCAGTAGTACAGGGACTAGCGGGAGCTACGAGCAGTACTTC
TRBD1,TRBJ2-1,TRBV18,-,CASSPVGTGIDEQFF,TGTGCCAGCTCACCAGTAGGGACAGGGATCGATGAGCAGTTCTTC
-,TRBJ2-5,TRBV28,-,CASRYERETQYF,TGTGCCAGCAGATACGAGAGGGAGACCCAGTACTTC
-,TRBJ1-1,TRBV18,-,CASSPRSPADQNTEAFF,TGTGCCAGCTCACCACGGTCGCCAGCCGACCAGAACACTGAAGCTTTCTTT
-,TRBJ2-5,TRBV28,-,CASTHGQSGTQYF,TGTGCCAGCACCCACGGGCAGTCCGGGACCCAGTACTTC
-,TRBJ2-2,TRBV9,-,CATSPGPHTGELFF,TGTGCCACCTCTCCGGGACCCCACACCGGGGAGCTGTTTTTT
TRBD2,TRBJ2-1,TRBV5-3,-,CARSLSGSREQFF,TGTGCCAGAAGCTTAAGCGGGAGCCGTGAGCAGTTCTTC
-,TRBJ2-1,TRBV12-3/TRBV12-4,-,CASSLLRSEQFF,TGTGCCAGCAGTTTATTACGAAGTGAGCAGTTCTTC
-,TRBJ1-2,TRBV19,-,CASSTPRQPPRSGYTF,TGTGCCAGTAGTACCCCCCGACAGCCTCCTCGGTCTGGCTACACCTTC
TRBD2,TRBJ2-7,TRBV30,-,CAGTPGLAGYYEQYF,TGTGCCGGGACCCCCGGGCTAGCGGGATACTACGAGCAGTACTTC
TRBD2,TRBJ2-1,TRBV11-3,-,CASSFSGSGEQFF,TGTGCCAGCAGCTTTAGCGGGAGTGGTGAGCAGTTCTTC
-,TRBJ2-7,TRBV28,few,CASSPFPLSSYEQYF,TGTGCCAGCAGTCCCTTCCCACTTAGCTCCTACGAGCAGTACTTC
-,TRBJ1-6,TRBV9,-,CASSALQGGNSPLHF,TGTGCCAGCAGCGCCCTTCAGGGCGGGAATTCACCCCTCCACTTT
TRBD1,TRBJ1-1,TRBV11-3,-,CASSQGGTNTEAFF,TGTGCCAGCAGCCAGGGGGGGACGAACACTGAAGCTTTCTTT
-,TRBJ1-4,TRBV11-2,-,CASSYVSGPPLEKLFF,TGTGCCAGCAGCTATGTATCGGGCCCCCCGCTTGAAAAACTGTTTTTT
-,TRBJ1-5,TRBV2,-,CASSEASNQPQHF,TGTGCCAGCAGTGAAGCCAGCAATCAGCCCCAGCATTTT
-,TRBJ1-4,TRBV19,once,CASNSPRRDTRNEKLFF,TGTGCCAGTAATTCGCCTCGACGGGACACGCGCAATGAAAAACTGTTTTTT
TRBD1,TRBJ1-2,TRBV2,-,CASRVRGLGYTF,TGTGCCAGCAGGGTCAGGGGGCTTGGCTACACCTTC
-,TRBJ2-3,TRBV27,-,CASSYGLLRTSTDTQYF,TGTGCCAGCAGTTATGGACTATTGAGGACGAGCACAGATACGCAGTATTTT
-,TRBJ2-7,TRBV19,-,CASKGGLTEQYF,TGTGCCAGTAAAGGAGGACTAACGGAGCAGTACTTC
TRBD2,TRBJ2-1,TRBV27,-,CASSLRLAGANEQFF,TGTGCCAGCAGTCTCCGACTAGCGGGAGCAAATGAGCAGTTCTTC
-,TRBJ2-1,TRBV6-6,-,CASSYLQTGHRNEQFF,TGTGCCAGCAGTTACCTACAGACGGGTCATCGGAATGAGCAGTTCTTC
-,TRBJ2-5,TRBV6-5,-,CASHGKRETQYF,TGTGCCAGCCACGGGAAGAGGGAGACCCAGTACTTC
-,TRBJ2-1,TRBV7-2,-,CASSYGIREPYNEQFF,TGTGCCAGCAGCTACGGCATCCGGGAGCCCTACAATGAGCAGTTCTTC
-,TRBJ1-1,TRBV3-1/TRBV3-2,-,CASSQVGGNTEAFF,TGTGCCAGCAGCCAAGTGGGGGGGAACACTGAAGCTTTCTTT
-,TRBJ2-1,TRBV7-3,-,CASSLRQNNEQFF,TGTGCCAGCAGCTTAAGACAGAACAATGAGCAGTTCTTC
-,TRBJ1-2,TRBV5-1,-,CASSLDHREVSSF,TGCGCCAGCAGCTTGGACCACAGGGAGGTATCCTCCTTC
-,TRBJ2-5,TRBV3-1/TRBV3-2,once,CASSHRGETQYF,TGTGCCAGCAGCCACCGGGGGGAGACCCAGTACTTC
-,TRBJ2-1,TRBV5-5,-,CASSLPGPYNEQFF,TGTGCCAGCAGCTTGCCGGGCCCTTACAATGAGCAGTTCTTC
-,TRBJ1-3,TRBV4-2,-,CASSQERKGGMRDRGNTIYF,TGTGCCAGCAGCCAAGAGAGAAAGGGGGGTATGCGGGACCGGGGAAACACCATATATTTT
-,TRBJ1-5,TRBV7-2,once,CASSFPNQPQHF,TGTGCCAGCAGCTTCCCAAATCAGCCCCAGCATTTT
-,TRBJ2-7,TRBV30,-,CAWRGSALTYEQYF,TGTGCCTGGAGAGGGTCAGCCCTGACCTACGAGCAGTACTTC
-,TRBJ1-2,TRBV9,-,CASSAHHLYGYTF,TGTGCCAGCAGCGCACACCACCTCTATGGCTACACCTTC
-,TRBJ1-2,TRBV3-1/TRBV3-2,-,CASSQGRVDGYTF,TGTGCCAGCAGCCAAGGCAGGGTCGATGGCTACACCTTC
-,TRBJ2-7,TRBV5-5,-,CASSLAHGGGYEQYF,TGTGCCAGCAGCTTGGCCCACGGGGGAGGCTACGAGCAGTACTTC
-,TRBJ2-7,TRBV7-9,-,CASSLGGAHSYEQYF,TGTGCCAGCAGCTTAGGTGGCGCCCACTCCTACGAGCAGTACTTC
-,TRBJ2-7,TRBV7-8,-,CASSLAGAPREQYF,TGTGCCAGCAGCTTAGCGGGTGCCCCGCGGGAGCAGTACTTC
TRBD1,TRBJ1-1,TRBV5-4,-,CASSFGTDKDTEAFF,TGTGCCAGCAGCTTTGGGACAGACAAGGACACTGAAGCTTTCTTT
TRBD2,TRBJ2-7,TRBV28,-,CASRLAGGPVHEQYF,TGTGCCAGCAGGCTAGCGGGAGGGCCGGTCCACGAGCAGTACTTC
TRBD1,TRBJ2-3,TRBV28,few,CASSLIRQGRVDTQYF,TGTGCCAGCAGTTTGATCAGACAGGGCAGAGTGGATACGCAGTATTTT
TRBD2,TRBJ2-3,TRBV15,-,CATSRVVTSGTTDTQYF,TGTGCCACCAGCAGAGTGGTAACTAGCGGGACCACAGATACGCAGTATTTT
-,TRBJ1-2,TRBV21-1,-,CASSKVCAGAPYGYTF,TGTGCCAGCAGCAAAGTTTGTGCAGGGGCCCCCTATGGCTACACCTTC
TRBD2,TRBJ2-7,TRBV7-8,-,CASSLARVAGEQYF,TGTGCCAGCAGCTTAGCGAGGGTAGCGGGGGAGCAGTACTTC
-,TRBJ1-1,TRBV30,-,CAWSLPLGGKEAFF,TGTGCCTGGAGTCTTCCGTTGGGGGGAAAGGAAGCTTTCTTT
-,TRBJ1-4,TRBV3-1/TRBV3-2,-,CASSPRGGNEKLFF,TGTGCCAGCAGCCCAAGGGGGGGTAATGAAAAACTGTTTTTT
-,TRBJ1-1,TRBV6-6,-,CASASRSEGGAFF,TGTGCCAGTGCATCTAGGAGTGAGGGAGGAGCTTTCTTT
-,TRBJ1-2,TRBV19,-,CASSYPKRTNYGYTF,TGTGCCAGTAGTTACCCCAAGCGGACTAACTATGGCTACACCTTC
-,TRBJ1-6,TRBV27,-,CASSFVGSSYNSPLHF,TGTGCCAGCAGTTTCGTGGGCAGCTCCTATAATTCACCCCTCCACTTT
-,TRBJ2-3,TRBV9,-,CASSVFPEVDTQYF,TGTGCCAGCAGCGTGTTCCCCGAGGTGGATACGCAGTATTTT